This T cell receptor beta chain comes out of a study of control samples from healthy donors and cancer patients. Some clones are missing from TCRdb's copy, which holds only in-frame ones; the method was immunoSEQ multiplex PCR. The data contain 200,000 or so clones, about 93% of them seen just once; the ten biggest clones take up approximately 1.6%. This clone appeared once. This clonotype was sampled from a man aged 45-60 years in good health. The sequenced sample consisted of blood.

For the CDR3, the DNA is TGTGCCAGCAGCTCCGGACTAGCGGTGCCCTACGAGCAGTACTTC. Its translation: CASSSGLAVPYEQYF. This chain links TRBV7-9 with TRBJ2-7; 10 nucleotides agree with TRBD2. J was trimmed by 2 bases and V by 4 bases; bases with no gene match: 5. The CDR3 has 15 residues. The germline CDR1 and CDR2 sequences are SEHNR and FQNEAQ (reference sequence).